This T cell receptor (beta chain) derives from a study of T cell changes during pregnancy in multiple sclerosis. Method: immunoSEQ multiplex PCR; TCRdb's copy keeps in-frame clones and lacks some. The sample holds more than 55,000 clones, around 90% seen once. The V gene end was trimmed by 4 bases and the J gene end by 0 bases; junction bases not matched to a gene: 8. CDR3 length: 19 residues. Germline V gene data show CDR1 as SNHLY and CDR2 as FYNNEI. This sequence originates from a female donor in good health, enrolled as a control in a pregnancy study. The chain links TRBV2 to TRBJ2-6; 11 bases align to TRBD1. Sequences were derived from peripheral blood, sampled in the third trimester of pregnancy. CDR3 DNA sequence: TGTGCCAGCAGTGTATCAGGACAGGGGGCTTTCTCTGGGGCCAACGTCCTGACTTTC. Amino acid sequence: CASSVSGQGAFSGANVLTF.